The 17 T cell receptor beta chains below all came from one sample that was sequenced in a study of cytomegalovirus exposure and HLA in healthy donors. The PCR was carried out with 60 Vbeta primers and 13 Jbeta primers. Data came from immunoSEQ multiplex PCR; TCRdb stores just in-frame clones and leaves some out. The table lists roughly 120,000 clones, roughly three quarters of them singletons. Sequencing was performed on PBMCs. The source is a woman aged 45-65 years in good health and CMV-seropositive.

This clone appeared once. This chain connects TRBV7-9 to TRBJ2-1, with 7 nucleotides matching TRBD2. This CDR3 has 15 residues. The V and J ends lost 5 bases and 4 bases, in that order; junction bases with no gene match: 8. CDR1 and CDR2 from the germline V gene are SEHNR and FQNEAQ (reference sequence). As DNA, the CDR3 is TGTGCCAGCAGCGCCGGGACTATAGTATACAATGAGCAGTTCTTC. Translating gives CASSAGTIVYNEQFF.

This chain links TRBV4-1 with TRBJ2-3, with 8 bases matching TRBD2. Losses at the gene ends were 4 bases for V and 5 bases for J; bases not matched to a gene: 5. CDR3 length: 14 amino acids. Germline V lookup: CDR1 MGHRA, CDR2 YSYEKL. CDR3 DNA sequence: TGCGCCAGCAGCCGTCAAGCGGGAGAAGATACGCAGTATTTT. It encodes CASSRQAGEDTQYF.

The gene calls are TRBV7-7 and TRBJ2-2, with 10 bases that match TRBD1. The V gene end was trimmed by 5 bases and the J gene end by 1 base; junction bases not matched to a gene: 4. CDR1 is SSHAT and CDR2 is FNYEAQ in the germline V gene (reference sequence). The CDR3 runs 16 residues. This CDR3 is CASSARTGGNTGELFF. CDR3 DNA sequence: TGTGCCAGCAGCGCACGGACAGGGGGGAACACCGGGGAGCTGTTTTTT.

This chain connects TRBV7-9 to TRBJ2-7, with TRBD1 as a possible D gene (6 bases). The V and J ends lost 5 bases and 2 bases respectively, with 16 bases between them. Germline loops: CDR1 SEHNR, CDR2 FQNEAQ (reference sequence). There are 15 residues in the CDR3. CDR3 sequence reads: CASSLGQQGPYEQYF. DNA of the CDR3: TGTGCCAGCAGCCTCGGACAGCAAGGGCCCTACGAGCAGTACTTC.

The V and J genes are TRBV7-9 and TRBJ1-1; perhaps TRBD1 as D (6 bases). V was shortened by 5 bases and J by 5 bases, with 9 bases between the two germline ends. In germline, CDR1 is SEHNR, CDR2 FQNEAQ (reference sequence). The CDR3 covers 12 residues. CDR3: CASSPTGTEAFF. CDR3 DNA: TGTGCCAGCAGCCCCACAGGGACTGAAGCTTTCTTT.

The chain is built from TRBV5-6 and TRBJ2-7; no reliable D call. Germline values: CDR1 SGHDT, CDR2 YYEEEE. V lost 5 bases and J 11 bases, leaving 11 bases between the germline ends. The CDR3 totals 10 residues. CDR3 loop: CASSLRREYF. As DNA, the CDR3 is TGTGCCAGCAGTTTACGACGGGAGTACTTC.

This clone was picked up a small number of times. The V and J genes are TRBV20-1 and TRBJ2-6; unclear D gene. The CDR3 consists of 9 residues. The germline V gene encodes CDR1 DFQATT and CDR2 SNEGSKA (reference sequence). The CDR3 DNA reads TGCTCTGGGGCCAACGTCCTGACTTTC. Translated: CSGANVLTF.

This chain uses TRBV6-5 with TRBJ1-5; D is uncertain. Germline V lookup: CDR1 MNHEY, CDR2 SVGAGI. The CDR3 totals 15 residues. V was clipped by 6 bases and J by 6 bases, with 18 bases between them. DNA of the CDR3: TGTGCCAGCAGCCCCGGACTCCCCCCAGCTCAGCCCCAGCATTTT. Amino acid sequence: CASSPGLPPAQPQHF.

The V gene is TRBV14, the J gene TRBJ2-5, with a possible D match to TRBD2 (7 bases). V was trimmed by 3 bases and J by 5 bases, leaving 16 bases between them. The CDR3 spans 15 residues. CDR1 and CDR2 (germline): SGHDN, FVKESK. DNA of the CDR3: TGTGCCAGCAGCCAGCCTGGGGGGGGCCCGGAGACCCAGTACTTC. Translation: CASSQPGGGPETQYF.

The gene calls are TRBV2 and TRBJ2-3; tentative D call: TRBD2 (5 bases). The CDR3 runs 15 residues. The germline V gene has CDR1 SNHLY and CDR2 FYNNEI. Deletions cut 3 bases from V and 3 bases from J, with 13 bases between. The CDR3, as DNA: TGTGCCAGCAGTGAGATGGGAGAGCTGACAGATACGCAGTATTTT. Its translation: CASSEMGELTDTQYF. Full variable domain (outside the CDR3, taken from reference TRBV2 and TRBJ2-3): EPEVTQTPSHQVTQMGQEVILRCVPISNHLYFYWYRQILGQKVEFLVSFYNNEISEKSEIFDDQFSVERPDGSNFTLKIRSTKLEDSAMYFCASSEMGELTDTQYFGPGTRLTVL.

The chain links TRBV11-1 to TRBJ2-3; TRBD1 agrees at 8 bases. From germline, CDR1 is SGHAT and CDR2 FQDESV (reference sequence). Unmatched junction bases numbered 13, after V lost 3 bases and J lost 5 bases. CDR3 length: 17 residues. CDR3: CASSFRWAGGFKDTQYF. In nucleotides, the CDR3 is TGTGCCAGCAGCTTTAGGTGGGCAGGGGGCTTTAAAGATACGCAGTATTTT.

This chain joins TRBV6-4 and TRBJ2-5, with D possibly matching TRBD2 (7 bases). V was trimmed by 0 bases and J by 0 bases, leaving 11 bases between them. From germline, CDR1 is MRHNA and CDR2 SNTAGT. This CDR3 region has 16 residues. Here the CDR3 reads CASSDSGRGYQETQYF. The CDR3 bases are TGTGCCAGCAGTGACTCAGGGAGGGGGTACCAAGAGACCCAGTACTTC.

V usage is TRBV2 and J usage is TRBJ2-3; D perhaps matches TRBD1 (5 bases). This CDR3 comprises 16 residues. In germline, CDR1 is SNHLY, CDR2 FYNNEI. The V end was cut by 6 bases, the J end by 4 bases, with 20 bases between. The DNA of the CDR3 is TGTGCCAGCAGAGTGAAGGTGGGCCAGGGCGCAGATACGCAGTATTTT. Translation gives CASRVKVGQGADTQYF. The full variable domain, rest sourced from reference TRBV2 and TRBJ2-3, is EPEVTQTPSHQVTQMGQEVILRCVPISNHLYFYWYRQILGQKVEFLVSFYNNEISEKSEIFDDQFSVERPDGSNFTLKIRSTKLEDSAMYFCASRVKVGQGADTQYFGPGTRLTVL.

The chain combines TRBV6-5 with TRBJ2-1; possible D gene TRBD2, 6 bases. Germline values: CDR1 MNHEY, CDR2 SVGAGI. Trimming removed 8 bases at V and 7 bases at J, with 9 bases between. The CDR3 consists of 11 residues. DNA of the CDR3: TGTGCCAGCGGGACTTCTAATGAGCAGTTCTTC. Its translation: CASGTSNEQFF.

CDR3 DNA sequence: TGTGCCAGCAGCGAACCGGGACAGCCTAATTCACCCCTCCACTTT. It is translated as CASSEPGQPNSPLHF. The chain couples TRBV14 to TRBJ1-6; TRBD1 aligns across 7 bases. V lost 5 bases to trimming and J lost 6 bases; unmatched junction nucleotides: 7. Per germline, CDR1 SGHDN and CDR2 FVKESK. The CDR3 is made up of 15 amino acids.

This clone occurred a few times. The V gene is TRBV18, the J gene TRBJ1-3; no definite D call. V lost 6 bases, J lost 8 bases, and 20 bases lay in between. The CDR3 runs to 15 residues. Germline-derived CDR1 and CDR2 are KGHSH and LQKENI. The CDR3 DNA reads TGTGCCAGCTCGCCCCAGCCCTCAGAGAGGGACACCATATATTTT. Translation: CASSPQPSERDTIYF.

This clone was counted only a few times. The rearrangement joins TRBV7-2 to TRBJ1-3; the D is unclear. CDR1 is SGHTA, CDR2 FQGNSA, per germline. This CDR3 comprises 15 residues. V was shortened by 2 bases and J by 0 bases, with 8 bases between the two germline ends. CDR3 region: CASSLLPSSGNTIYF. In DNA form, the CDR3 reads TGTGCCAGCAGCTTACTGCCTAGCTCTGGAAACACCATATATTTT. Variable domain in full (rest from reference TRBV7-2 and TRBJ1-3): GAGVSQSPSNKVTEKGKDVELRCDPISGHTALYWYRQSLGQGLEFLIYFQGNSAPDKSGLPSDRFSAERTGGSVSTLTIQRTQQEDSAVYLCASSLLPSSGNTIYFGEGSWLTVV.